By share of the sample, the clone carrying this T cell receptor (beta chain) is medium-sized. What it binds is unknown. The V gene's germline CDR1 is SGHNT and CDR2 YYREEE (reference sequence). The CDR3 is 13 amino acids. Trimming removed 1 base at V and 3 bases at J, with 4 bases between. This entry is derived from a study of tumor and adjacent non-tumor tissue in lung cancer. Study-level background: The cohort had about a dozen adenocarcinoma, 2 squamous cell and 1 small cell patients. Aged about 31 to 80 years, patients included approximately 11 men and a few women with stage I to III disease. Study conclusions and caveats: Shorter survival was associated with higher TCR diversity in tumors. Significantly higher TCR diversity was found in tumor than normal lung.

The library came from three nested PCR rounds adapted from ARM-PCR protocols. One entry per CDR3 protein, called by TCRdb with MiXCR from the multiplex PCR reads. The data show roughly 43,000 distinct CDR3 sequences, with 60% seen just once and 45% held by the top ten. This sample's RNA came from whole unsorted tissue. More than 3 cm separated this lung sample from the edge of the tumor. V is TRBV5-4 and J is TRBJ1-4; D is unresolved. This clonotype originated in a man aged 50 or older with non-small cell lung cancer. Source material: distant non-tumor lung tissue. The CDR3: CASSLSPNEKLFF. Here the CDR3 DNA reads TGTGCCAGCAGCTTGTCCCCTAATGAAAAACTGTTTTTT.